The entry that follows covers one TCR beta chain sequence. Its antigen remains unidentified. One junction end disagrees with the germline gene, perhaps due to a read error. The data originate from a study of cytomegalovirus exposure and HLA in healthy donors. Study details: Samples from HLA-typed donors yielded about 85 million unique TCRs in an early data release.

Primers for the PCR totalled 60 Vbeta and 13 Jbeta. The assay was immunoSEQ multiplex PCR, and TCRdb's table has in-frame clones only and misses some. Seen here are roughly 160,000 clones, approximately 76% observed once, and the top ten hold over 1.1%. Broader study findings: Later analysis placed DRB1 highest and HLA-C lowest in TCR association rates, which differed by HLA locus.

This CDR3 is 12 amino acids long. Germline CDR1 reads SQVTM; CDR2 reads ANQGSEA. This TCR was sampled from a man aged 55 to 69 in good health and CMV-seronegative. Material: PBMCs. This rearrangement joins TRBV29-1 to TRBJ2-2, with D possibly TRBD1 on 6 matching bases. CDR3 sequence: CSTGQLTGELLF. The CDR3 coding sequence is TGCAGCACCGGACAGTTAACCGGGGAGCTGCTTTTT.